The 18 T cell receptor beta chains listed next were all sequenced from one sample in a study of CD8+CD57+ T cells in acquired aplastic anemia. Selection for sequencing was limited to patients who had shown CD8+CD57+ cell expansion by flow cytometry. Using genomic DNA as the template, TCR beta VDJ and CDR3 profiling was carried out. TCRdb redid the calling of the reads with MiXCR, one entry per CDR3 protein. This sample has about 200,000 distinct CDR3 sequences, with less than 75% found just once. Sequencing was done on a sample of sorted CD4+, CD8+, or CD8+CD57+ T cells (not recorded which) from PBMCs. These receptors all come from a human donor with aplastic anemia.

The rearrangement joins TRBV7-9 to TRBJ2-7; D gene uncertain. V lost 5 bases to trimming and J lost 3 bases, with 17 bases between them. The germline gives CDR1 SEHNR, CDR2 FQNEAQ (reference sequence). CDR3 size: 15 residues. CDR3 loop: CASSGRITLDYEQYF. The CDR3 nucleotides are TGTGCCAGCAGCGGAAGGATTACCCTTGACTACGAGCAGTACTTC.

The CDR3, as DNA: TGTGCCAGCAGTACTGACAGGGGAATATTCGAGACCCAGTACTTC. Translation gives CASSTDRGIFETQYF. The chain recombines TRBV2 with TRBJ2-5, with 8 bases aligning to TRBD1. Trimming cost V 5 bases and J 5 bases; bases outside gene matches: 10. CDR1 and CDR2 (germline): SNHLY, FYNNEI. The CDR3 sequence is 15 residues long.

This chain connects TRBV19 to TRBJ2-7; D tentatively reads TRBD1 or TRBD2 (5 bases each). The CDR3 is made up of 14 amino acids. Trimming removed 4 bases from V and 2 bases from J, with 12 bases in between. Germline-derived CDR1 and CDR2 are LNHDA and SQIVND (reference sequence). The CDR3 loop reads CASSNGGMAYEQYF. Written as DNA, the CDR3 is TGTGCCAGTAGTAATGGGGGAATGGCCTACGAGCAGTACTTC.

In its sample, this clonotype was seen a few times. This rearrangement joins TRBV29-1 to TRBJ2-1; D gene unclear. The length of the CDR3 is 12 residues. In germline, CDR1 is SQVTM, CDR2 ANQGSEA. V was pared by 6 bases and J by 10 bases, with 16 bases between. The CDR3: CSVLTSGGEQFF. CDR3 nucleotide sequence: TGCAGCGTGCTGACCTCTGGTGGGGAGCAGTTCTTC.

This clonotype was counted ten times or more. The chain combines TRBV27 with TRBJ2-7; no reliable D call. CDR1 MNHEY and CDR2 SMNVEV come from the germline V gene (reference sequence). There are 13 residues in the CDR3. Trimming removed 5 bases from V and 2 bases from J, with 10 bases in between. CDR3 in amino acids: CASSPQSPYEQYF. As DNA, the CDR3 is TGTGCCAGCAGTCCCCAGAGCCCCTACGAGCAGTACTTC.

V is TRBV19 and J is TRBJ1-2; TRBD1 might be the D (5 bases). Trimming removed 3 bases from V and 8 bases from J, with 16 bases in between. The length of the CDR3 is 14 residues. CDR1 LNHDA and CDR2 SQIVND come from the germline V gene (reference sequence). CDR3 in amino acids: CASSIWQGSDGYTF. CDR3 nucleotide sequence: TGTGCCAGTAGTATCTGGCAGGGCTCCGACGGCTACACCTTC.

The gene calls are TRBV5-1 and TRBJ2-7, with TRBD1 identical over 8 bases. Per germline, CDR1 SGHRS and CDR2 YFSETQ. Trimming cost V 2 bases and J 5 bases; bases outside gene matches: 6. This CDR3 is 14 amino acids long. Here the CDR3 reads CASSFGQGRNEQYF. The DNA of the CDR3 is TGCGCCAGCAGCTTTGGACAGGGACGTAACGAGCAGTACTTC.

The chain uses TRBV12-3 or TRBV12-4 and TRBJ2-3; 8 positions match TRBD2. Trimming removed 6 bases from V and 0 bases from J; junction bases left unmatched: 11. The length of the CDR3 is 17 residues. CDR3 nucleotide sequence: TGTGCCAGCAGCCAAGTTGGGTCTAGCGGGAGCACAGATACGCAGTATTTT. Protein product: CASSQVGSSGSTDTQYF.

The chain uses TRBV29-1 and TRBJ2-5; 13 bases are a match to TRBD2. In germline, CDR1 is SQVTM, CDR2 ANQGSEA. This CDR3 comprises 13 residues. V shed 6 bases, J shed 7 bases, and the junction held 5 bases outside the gene matches. DNA of the CDR3: TGCAGCGTACAGAGGACTAGCGGGGGGACCCAGTACTTC. The encoded protein is CSVQRTSGGTQYF. Full variable domain (remainder filled in from reference TRBV29-1 and TRBJ2-5): SAVISQKPSRDICQRGTSLTIQCQVDSQVTMMFWYRQQPGQSLTLIATANQGSEATYESGFVIDKFPISRPNLTFSTLTVSNMSPEDSSIYLCSVQRTSGGTQYFGPGTRLLVL.

The rearrangement joins TRBV29-1 to TRBJ2-7; 9 bases fit TRBD1. The V segment lost 4 bases and the J segment 4 bases; nucleotides outside the gene matches: 5. Per the germline V gene, CDR1 is SQVTM and CDR2 is ANQGSEA. CDR3 length: 13 residues. The CDR3 DNA reads as TGCAGCGTTGGTACGGGACAGGGTTACGAGCAGTACTTC. Encoded protein: CSVGTGQGYEQYF.

This chain joins TRBV5-1 and TRBJ2-5; TRBD2 matches at 8 bases. The germline V gene encodes CDR1 SGHRS and CDR2 YFSETQ. The CDR3 contains 15 residues. J lost 5 bases, V lost 4 bases, and 10 bases had no gene match. CDR3 loop: CASSPFAAGGETQYF. The CDR3 DNA sequence: TGCGCCAGCAGCCCCTTCGCGGCGGGAGGCGAGACCCAGTACTTC.

The rearrangement uses TRBV9 and TRBJ2-7, with D uncertain. This CDR3 has 13 amino acids. V lost 3 bases and J 5 bases, leaving 12 bases between the germline ends. Germline values: CDR1 SGDLS, CDR2 YYNGEE. DNA for the CDR3: TGTGCCAGCAGCGAAACCGTAAGGCACGAGCAGTACTTC. It yields the protein CASSETVRHEQYF.

This clonotype was observed many times. The genes are TRBV6-4 and TRBJ2-2; TRBD1 matches 7 bases. The CDR3 is 14 amino acids. V lost 0 bases, J lost 7 bases, and 2 bases stayed unmatched. Per germline, CDR1 MRHNA and CDR2 SNTAGT. CDR3 DNA: TGTGCCAGCAGTGACTCAGGGGGCGGCGGGGAGCTGTTTTTT. As protein: CASSDSGGGGELFF.

The J gene is TRBJ1-6, the V gene TRBV20-1; the D is unclear. This CDR3 has 12 residues. Trimming took 2 bases from V and 8 from J, leaving 7 bases between them. CDR1 and CDR2 from the germline V gene are DFQATT and SNEGSKA (reference sequence). In DNA form, the CDR3 reads TGCAGTGCTAGATCGGACTATTCACCCCTCCACTTT. This sequence encodes CSARSDYSPLHF.

This clonotype was seen just once. CDR3 loop: CASSRGTLNTGELFF. CDR3 DNA sequence: TGTGCCAGCAGCCGCGGGACTCTGAACACCGGGGAGCTGTTTTTT. This sequence joins TRBV7-3 and TRBJ2-2, with D possibly TRBD2 on 6 matching bases. CDR1 is SGHTA, CDR2 FQGTGA, per germline. V lost 5 bases, J lost 1 base, and 11 bases lay in between. The CDR3 runs to 15 residues.

The chain combines TRBV19 with TRBJ2-3; 7 nucleotides align to TRBD2. CDR1 and CDR2 from the germline V gene are LNHDA and SQIVND (reference sequence). This CDR3 region has 15 residues. V lost 3 bases and J lost 0; bases outside the gene matches: 3. The CDR3 DNA reads as TGTGCCAGTAGTATGAGCGGGGCAAGCACAGATACGCAGTATTTT. Protein sequence: CASSMSGASTDTQYF.

The table lists this clonotype with a few counts. The junction does not match germline at one end; this may be a read error. The chain joins TRBV2 to TRBJ2-1, with TRBD1 identical over 8 bases. This CDR3 spans 15 amino acids. Germline V lookup: CDR1 SNHLY, CDR2 FYNNEI. The DNA of the CDR3 is TGTGCCAGCAGCGAAGTGACAGGGGTAACCAATGAGCAGTTCTTC. It specifies CASSEVTGVTNEQFF.

Comments on this clonotype: The junction departs from germline at one end; a sequencing error may be responsible. The genes are TRBV7-7 and TRBJ2-1; D call uncertain. From germline, CDR1 is SSHAT and CDR2 FNYEAQ (reference sequence). This CDR3 region has 15 residues. The CDR3 loop reads CASSLSASSYNEQFF. Here the CDR3 DNA reads TGTGCTAGCAGCTTAAGCGCGAGCTCCTACAATGAGCAGTTCTTC.